This T cell receptor (beta chain) was sequenced in a study of blood T cell repertoires in COVID-19. In the study overall: Collection of acute and convalescent COVID-19 samples took place in the United States, Italy and Spain. The analysed material was cDNA or gDNA that came from T cells, B-cell-depleted T cells, or PBMCs.

Trimming took 7 bases from V and 7 from J; bases not matched to a gene: 7. Germline V lookup: CDR1 SQVTM, CDR2 ANQGSEA. This CDR3 is 12 amino acids long. As handled by the study authors: Quantification of nucleated cells was approximated via reference gene primer amplification. Repertoires were generated with immunoSEQ multiplex PCR, while TCRdb's copy carries only in-frame clones and drops some. That table supplies the V and J calls and clone size; D and trimming were determined from the DNA. The sample shows 75,000 to 95,000 clones, 84% of them seen only once. V gene TRBV29-1 combines with J gene TRBJ1-2; 9 nucleotides align to TRBD1. The sample comprised peripheral blood. The sequence derives from a man between 60 and 70 years old with acute or convalescent COVID-19. The CDR3, as DNA: TGCAGCGCCCAGGGACAGGGCGGTGGCTACACCTTC. This translates into CSAQGQGGGYTF.